The sequence of this T cell receptor (beta chain) was determined in a study of T cell responses to AZD1222 COVID-19 vaccine. As to this clone: Its specificity is unknown.

Produced via immunoSEQ multiplex PCR; TCRdb's table is partial and in-frame only. This table holds 90,000 to 130,000 clones, 85% to 90% found once. Per the germline V gene, CDR1 is MNHEY and CDR2 is SVGAGI. The CDR3 length is 12 residues. The ends were cut back, 6 bases at V and 10 bases at J, with 15 bases in the middle. General study points: The repertoires were collected only after the peak T cell response. At baseline, just a handful of AZD1222 recipients tested seropositive. Clonal diversity may have been underestimated in mostly white British donors. Following two doses of AZD1222, Spike-specific TCR breadth and depth rose.

The sequenced sample was peripheral blood, obtained 28 days after the second AZD1222 dose. This receptor was obtained from an adult who received the AZD1222 COVID-19 vaccine. This chain uses TRBV6-5 with TRBJ1-2, with unresolved D. The CDR3 here is CASSYKDRSYTF. The DNA of the CDR3 is TGTGCCAGCAGCTACAAGGACCGCTCCTACACCTTC.